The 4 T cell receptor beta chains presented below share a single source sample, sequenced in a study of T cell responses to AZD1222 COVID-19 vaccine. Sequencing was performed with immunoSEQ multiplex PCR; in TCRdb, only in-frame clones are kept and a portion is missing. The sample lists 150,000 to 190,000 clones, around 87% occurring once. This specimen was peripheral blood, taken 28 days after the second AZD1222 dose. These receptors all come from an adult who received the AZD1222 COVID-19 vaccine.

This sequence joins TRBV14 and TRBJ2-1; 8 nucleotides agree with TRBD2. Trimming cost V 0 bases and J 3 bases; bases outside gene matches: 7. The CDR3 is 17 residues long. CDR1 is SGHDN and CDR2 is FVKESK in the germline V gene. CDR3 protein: CASSQDIVAGLYNEQFF. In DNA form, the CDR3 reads TGTGCCAGCAGCCAAGATATAGTAGCGGGGCTCTACAATGAGCAGTTCTTC.

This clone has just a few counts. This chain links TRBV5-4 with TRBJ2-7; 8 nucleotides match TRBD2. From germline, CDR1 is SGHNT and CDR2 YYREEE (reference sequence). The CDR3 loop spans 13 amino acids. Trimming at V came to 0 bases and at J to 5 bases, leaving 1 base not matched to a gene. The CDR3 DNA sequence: TGTGCCAGCAGCTTGGCCGGGGGGGACGAGCAGTACTTC. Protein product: CASSLAGGDEQYF.

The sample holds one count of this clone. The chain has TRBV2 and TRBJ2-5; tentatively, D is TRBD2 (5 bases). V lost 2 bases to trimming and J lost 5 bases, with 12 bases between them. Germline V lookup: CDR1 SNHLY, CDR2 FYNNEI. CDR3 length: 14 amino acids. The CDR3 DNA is TGTGCCAGCAGTGAATCGGTACTAGGGGAGACCCAGTACTTC. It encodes CASSESVLGETQYF.

CDR3 nucleotides: TGTGCCAGCAGCTTAACTGCCTTCGGCGGGACGTACCAAGAGACCCAGTACTTC. Its translation: CASSLTAFGGTYQETQYF. The rearrangement links TRBV7-2 to TRBJ2-5; D might be TRBD2 (6 bases). Trimming took off 2 bases at V and 0 bases at J, with 19 bases between the two ends. This CDR3 has 18 amino acids. The V gene's germline CDR1 is SGHTA and CDR2 FQGNSA. Drawing the rest from reference TRBV7-2 and TRBJ2-5, the complete variable domain is GAGVSQSPSNKVTEKGKDVELRCDPISGHTALYWYRQSLGQGLEFLIYFQGNSAPDKSGLPSDRFSAERTGGSVSTLTIQRTQQEDSAVYLCASSLTAFGGTYQETQYFGPGTRLLVL.